Below, 22 T cell receptor beta chains from the same sample are listed, as sequenced in a study of CD8 T cells in ankylosing spondylitis. Each CDR3 protein is one row after TCRdb ran MiXCR on the 5' RACE reads. The sample shows 500,000 to 650,000 distinct CDR3 sequences, about 5.2% of them seen only once. Study outcomes and limitations: Among TCR beta sequences, a motif of several highly homologous variants appeared characteristic of ankylosing spondylitis blood.

Antigen specificity for these receptors is unknown. Specimen: blood, either unsorted or a sorted T cell fraction (not recorded which). All receptors derive from a male donor with ankylosing spondylitis.

Many counts were recorded for this clonotype. V usage is TRBV6-2 or TRBV6-3 and J usage is TRBJ2-5; 7 bases line up with TRBD1. Germline-derived CDR1 and CDR2 are MNHEY and SVGEGT. J was trimmed by 4 bases and V by 4 bases; bases with no gene match: 12. This CDR3 spans 16 amino acids. The CDR3 nucleotides read TGTGCCAGCAGTTCCCCTCGGGACAGCCTCGGAGAGACCCAGTACTTC. Translated, it gives CASSSPRDSLGETQYF.

This clonotype has at least ten counts. The CDR3 sequence: CASSGLAGDGEQFF. CDR3 in DNA: TGTGCCAGCTCTGGACTAGCGGGGGATGGGGAGCAGTTCTTC. The chain employs TRBV18 and TRBJ2-1, with 13 bases fitting TRBD2. V trimming: 6 bases; J trimming: 10 bases; junction bases outside the gene matches: 6. The CDR3 is 14 residues long. CDR1 is KGHSH, CDR2 LQKENI, per germline.

This clonotype was found many times. The gene calls are TRBV24-1 and TRBJ2-1; TRBD2 might be the D (5 bases). The V end lost 1 base, the J end lost 7 bases, and 13 bases lay between the germline ends. This CDR3 is 15 amino acids long. Germline-derived CDR1 and CDR2 are KGHDR and SFDVKD. CDR3 DNA: TGTGCCACCAGTGATTTAACGGACGGAGGAAATGAGCAGTTCTTC. It translates to CATSDLTDGGNEQFF.

This clonotype occurred many times. This chain joins TRBV20-1 and TRBJ1-3; no firm D call. Trimming cost V 2 bases and J 0 bases, with 11 bases left between them. The CDR3 totals 15 residues. Germline loops: CDR1 DFQATT, CDR2 SNEGSKA (reference sequence). CDR3 loop: CSARRRTHSGNTIYF. CDR3 coding DNA: TGCAGTGCTAGACGGAGGACCCACTCTGGAAACACCATATATTTT.

This clonotype occurred many times. V gene TRBV6-1 combines with J gene TRBJ2-7; D may be TRBD1 or TRBD2 (5 bases each). V was cut by 7 bases and J by 2 bases, with 21 bases left in between. The CDR3 runs to 16 residues. The V gene's germline CDR1 is MNHNS and CDR2 SASEGT. The CDR3 protein is CASTKKKGTVTYEQYF. The CDR3 nucleotides are TGTGCCAGCACTAAAAAGAAAGGGACGGTCACCTACGAGCAGTACTTC.

This clonotype was seen many times. The genes are TRBV11-1 and TRBJ2-3; D is unclear. Germline CDR1 reads SGHAT; CDR2 reads FQDESV (reference sequence). The CDR3 spans 15 residues. V lost 2 bases to trimming and J lost 3 bases, with 12 bases between them. The DNA of the CDR3 is TGTGCCAGCAGCTTAAACCCCGTGGGAACAGATACGCAGTATTTT. It encodes CASSLNPVGTDTQYF.

This clonotype was picked up many times. This rearrangement joins TRBV20-1 to TRBJ2-1; no definite D call. The CDR3 contains 14 residues. Trimming pared 3 bases from V and 6 bases from J, leaving 15 bases between. CDR1 is DFQATT, CDR2 SNEGSKA, per germline (reference sequence). The CDR3 DNA reads as TGCAGTGCTAGTCCGAGCCCCCTCGGCAATGAGCAGTTCTTC. Translation: CSASPSPLGNEQFF.

This clonotype showed up many times. The gene calls are TRBV28 and TRBJ2-7; 7 bases agree with TRBD2. Unmatched junction bases numbered 10, after V lost 9 bases and J lost 5 bases. The CDR3 runs to 13 residues. Germline CDR1 and CDR2: MDHEN and SYDVKM. The CDR3 bases are TGTGCCAGTGCCGAACTAGCGAGCCACGAGCAGTACTTC. This codes for CASAELASHEQYF.

This clonotype was found many times. The chain uses TRBV19 and TRBJ1-2; D uncertain. Germline V lookup: CDR1 LNHDA, CDR2 SQIVND (reference sequence). Deletions cut 8 bases from V and 2 bases from J, with 12 bases between. This CDR3 spans 13 amino acids. Written as DNA, the CDR3 is TGTGCCAGTTCCCGGCCACCAAACTATGGCTACACCTTC. This encodes CASSRPPNYGYTF.

V and J are TRBV7-2 and TRBJ2-7, with 9 nucleotides matching TRBD1. V was pared by 5 bases and J by 4 bases, with 9 bases of the junction left unmatched. Germline CDR1 is SGHTA and CDR2 is FQGNSA. The CDR3 runs to 15 residues. DNA of the CDR3: TGTGCCAGCAGCCGAATCCGGGACAGGGTGTACGAGCAGTACTTC. It yields the protein CASSRIRDRVYEQYF.

This clonotype has at least ten counts. The chain combines TRBV10-3 with TRBJ2-3, with TRBD2 matching over 8 bases. CDR3 size: 15 residues. CDR1 and CDR2 from the germline V gene are ENHRY and SYGVKD. V lost 6 bases and J lost 1; bases outside the gene matches: 6. The chain's CDR3 is CAISQAGEGTDTQYF. DNA of the CDR3: TGTGCCATCAGCCAAGCGGGAGAAGGCACAGATACGCAGTATTTT.

This clonotype has a count of ten or more. V usage is TRBV6-2 or TRBV6-3 and J usage is TRBJ2-7; unclear D gene. CDR1 is MNHEY, CDR2 SVGEGT, per germline. The CDR3 is made up of 15 amino acids. The V gene lost 3 bases and the J gene lost 3 bases, with 15 bases spanning the gap. The DNA for the CDR3 is TGTGCCAGCAGTTATTACCCTCTACGTGGCTACGAGCAGTACTTC. It is translated as CASSYYPLRGYEQYF.

This clonotype was detected many times. This chain links TRBV27 with TRBJ1-5, with no clear D. The CDR3 runs to 13 residues. V was cut by 7 bases and J by 2 bases, with 9 bases left in between. Germline CDR1 is MNHEY and CDR2 is SMNVEV (reference sequence). CDR3 sequence (DNA): TGTGCCAGCAAGGCGACGGGCAATCAGCCCCAGCATTTT. It yields the protein CASKATGNQPQHF.

This clonotype has a count of ten or more. V gene TRBV5-6 combines with J gene TRBJ2-7, with 8 bases that match TRBD1. Per germline, CDR1 SGHDT and CDR2 YYEEEE. CDR3 length: 14 amino acids. J gave up 9 bases and V 6 bases, and 14 bases lay outside the gene matches. CDR3 sequence reads: CASTRQGRPFMQYF. The CDR3 DNA sequence: TGTGCCAGCACCCGACAGGGGCGTCCCTTTATGCAGTACTTC.

The rearrangement uses TRBV29-1 and TRBJ2-1; 7 nucleotides match TRBD1. Germline assignment: CDR1 SQVTM and CDR2 ANQGSEA. With 5 bases clipped from V and 0 bases from J, the junction kept 7 bases outside the gene matches. This CDR3 is 15 amino acids long. Written as DNA, the CDR3 is TGCAGCGTTCTAGGGGGCCGGAGCTCCTACAATGAGCAGTTCTTC. As protein: CSVLGGRSSYNEQFF.

This clonotype has a count of ten or more. The genes are TRBV7-9 and TRBJ1-1; D may be TRBD1 (5 bases). CDR3 length: 15 residues. CDR1 and CDR2 (germline): SEHNR, FQNEAQ (reference sequence). Deletions cut 3 bases from V and 5 bases from J, with 16 bases between. The CDR3 DNA follows: TGTGCCAGCAGCTTTTACCAGGGAGGGCGGACTGAAGCTTTCTTT. Translated: CASSFYQGGRTEAFF.

This clonotype was picked up many times. This chain joins TRBV5-1 and TRBJ1-1; TRBD1 agrees at 7 bases. The CDR3 covers 14 residues. Losses at the gene ends were 4 bases for V and 3 bases for J; bases not matched to a gene: 6. CDR1 SGHRS and CDR2 YFSETQ come from the germline V gene. The CDR3 sequence is CASSDLGQDTEAFF. CDR3 nucleotide sequence: TGCGCCAGCAGCGACTTAGGACAGGACACTGAAGCTTTCTTT.

At least ten counts were recorded for this clonotype. V and J are TRBV20-1 and TRBJ1-5; 7 bases match TRBD1. The CDR3 runs to 15 residues. Germline V gene lookup returns CDR1 DFQATT and CDR2 SNEGSKA (reference sequence). Germline trimming cut 5 bases from V and 0 bases from J; bases unmatched to any gene: 7. Here the CDR3 DNA reads TGCAGTGCTCCGGGACAGTTCCATAGCAATCAGCCCCAGCATTTT. As protein: CSAPGQFHSNQPQHF.

Only a few counts were recorded for this clonotype. V and J are TRBV6-1 and TRBJ1-4; maybe TRBD1 (5 bases). Germline assignment: CDR1 MNHNS and CDR2 SASEGT. With 6 bases removed from V and 8 bases from J, the gap between germline ends came to 13 bases. This CDR3 is built from 13 residues. Written as DNA, the CDR3 is TGTGCCAGCAGGGGCAGGGAGGGAGAAAAACTGTTTTTT. Amino acids: CASRGREGEKLFF.

This clonotype was observed many times. This chain links TRBV12-3 or TRBV12-4 with TRBJ1-2; 10 positions match TRBD1. This CDR3 contains 14 residues. V lost 6 bases and J lost 4; bases outside the gene matches: 5. The CDR3 nucleotides are TGTGCCAGCAGCCGGGACAGGGGACTCTATGGCTACACCTTC. Its translation: CASSRDRGLYGYTF.

At least ten counts were recorded for this clonotype. The V gene is TRBV10-3, the J gene TRBJ2-1; 8 bases are shared with TRBD2. Germline loops: CDR1 ENHRY, CDR2 SYGVKD. The CDR3 loop spans 14 amino acids. V shed 10 bases and J 6 bases; nucleotides not matched to a gene: 11. The CDR3 region is CATGRGLAFNEQFF. CDR3 in DNA: TGTGCCACAGGAAGAGGACTAGCTTTCAATGAGCAGTTCTTC.

This clonotype came up many times. The chain's CDR3 is CASSLTTNQGGQYF. The CDR3 DNA is TGTGCCAGCAGCCTAACCACAAATCAGGGAGGACAGTACTTC. V gene TRBV12-3 or TRBV12-4 combines with J gene TRBJ2-7; D is possibly TRBD2 (6 bases). The CDR3 is 14 amino acids. Trimming left V 6 bases short and J 10 bases short, with 22 bases between.